This T cell receptor beta chain emerged from a study of CD8 T cells in ankylosing spondylitis. This clonotype was found many times. Its antigen is still unknown. Whole-study results and caveats: Peripheral blood held disease-linked clones only at relatively low frequency, and these were CD8+. Prior literature has documented some motif variants in synovial fluid and blood from reactive arthritis. Ankylosing spondylitis blood appeared to be characterized by a TCR beta motif of eight highly homologous variants.

TCRdb passed the 5' RACE reads through MiXCR, listing each CDR3 protein once. The sample carries 100,000 to 150,000 distinct CDR3 sequences, around 9.3% recorded once. CDR1 is LGHDT, CDR2 YNNKEL, per germline (reference sequence). The V end lost 3 bases, the J end lost 6 bases, and 12 bases lay between the germline ends. CDR3 size: 14 residues. V is TRBV3-1 and J is TRBJ2-1; D is possibly TRBD1 (6 bases). Sequenced material: blood, either unsorted or a sorted T cell fraction (not recorded which). The TCR was taken from a male donor with ankylosing spondylitis or in good health (not recorded which). DNA of the CDR3: TGTGCCAGCAGCCAGACCCGGACAGCCAATGAGCAGTTCTTC. It encodes CASSQTRTANEQFF.